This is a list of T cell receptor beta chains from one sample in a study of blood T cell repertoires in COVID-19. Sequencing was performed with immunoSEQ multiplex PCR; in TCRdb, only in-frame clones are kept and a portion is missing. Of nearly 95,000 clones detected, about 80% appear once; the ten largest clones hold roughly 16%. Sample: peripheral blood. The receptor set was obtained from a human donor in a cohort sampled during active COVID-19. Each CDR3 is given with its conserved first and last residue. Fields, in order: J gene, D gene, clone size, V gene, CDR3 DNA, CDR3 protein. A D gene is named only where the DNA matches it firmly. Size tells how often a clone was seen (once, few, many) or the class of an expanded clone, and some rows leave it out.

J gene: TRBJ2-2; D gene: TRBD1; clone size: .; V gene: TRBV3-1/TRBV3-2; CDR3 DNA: TGTGCCAGCAGCGTCGACAGGGGGCTGACCGGGGAGCTGTTTTTT; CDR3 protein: CASSVDRGLTGELFF
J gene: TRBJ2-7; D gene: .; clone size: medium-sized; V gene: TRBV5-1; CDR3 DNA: TGCGCCAGCAGCTTGGTGGTCGGGAGCCCCGAGCAGTACTTC; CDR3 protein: CASSLVVGSPEQYF
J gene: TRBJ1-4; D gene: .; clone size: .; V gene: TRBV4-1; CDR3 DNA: TGCGCCAGCAGCCAAGGGGATAGGGGTCTCAATGAAAAACTGTTTTTT; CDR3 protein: CASSQGDRGLNEKLFF
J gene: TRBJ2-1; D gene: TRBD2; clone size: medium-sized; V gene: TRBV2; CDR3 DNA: TGTGCCAGCACTGAGCGGGGGAACTACAATGAGCAGTTCTTC; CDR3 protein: CASTERGNYNEQFF
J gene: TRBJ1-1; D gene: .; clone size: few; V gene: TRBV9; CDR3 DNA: TGTGCCAGCAGCGTGCAGGAGGGGATGACTGAAGCTTTCTTT; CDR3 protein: CASSVQEGMTEAFF
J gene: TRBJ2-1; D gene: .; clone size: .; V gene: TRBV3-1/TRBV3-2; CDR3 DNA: TGTGCCAGCAGCCGAAGCCGCCAAACTAGCGAGCAGTTCTTC; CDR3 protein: CASSRSRQTSEQFF
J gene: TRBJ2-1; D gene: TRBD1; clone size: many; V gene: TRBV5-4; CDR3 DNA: TGTGCCAGCAGCTTGGATATGGGACAGGGGAATGAGCAGTTCTTC; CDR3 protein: CASSLDMGQGNEQFF
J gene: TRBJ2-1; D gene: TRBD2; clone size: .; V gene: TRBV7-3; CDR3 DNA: TGTGCCAGCAGCCCAAAGGTAGCGGGAGGGTACAATGAGCAGTTCTTC; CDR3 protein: CASSPKVAGGYNEQFF
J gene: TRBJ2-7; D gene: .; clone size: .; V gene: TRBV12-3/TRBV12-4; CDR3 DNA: TGTGCCAGCTGCCCGGGGGTCGGCTCCGAGCAGTACTTC; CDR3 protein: CASCPGVGSEQYF
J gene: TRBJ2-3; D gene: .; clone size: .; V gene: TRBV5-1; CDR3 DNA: TGCGCCAGCAGCTCCCCAACAGATACGCAGTATTTT; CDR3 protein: CASSSPTDTQYF
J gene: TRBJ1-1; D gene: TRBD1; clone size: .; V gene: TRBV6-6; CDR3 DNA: TGTGCCAGCACCTCCCAGGAGGGGGCAAAGAACACTGAAGCTTTCTTT; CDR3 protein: CASTSQEGAKNTEAFF
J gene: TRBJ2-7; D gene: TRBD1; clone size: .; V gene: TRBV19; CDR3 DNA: TGTGCCAGTAGTATAGGAGGGACAGGGATCTACGAGCAGTACTTC; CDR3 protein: CASSIGGTGIYEQYF
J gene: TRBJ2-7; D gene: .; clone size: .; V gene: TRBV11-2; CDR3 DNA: TGTGCCAGCAGCCTAGGGCTCAGGGACGAGCAGTACTTC; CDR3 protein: CASSLGLRDEQYF
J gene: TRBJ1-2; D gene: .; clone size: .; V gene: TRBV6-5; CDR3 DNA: TGTGCCAGCAGTTACTCGACAGCTTCGAACTATGGCTACACCTTC; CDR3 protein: CASSYSTASNYGYTF
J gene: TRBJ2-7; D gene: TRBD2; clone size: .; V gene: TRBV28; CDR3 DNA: TGTGCCAGTGACCCGGGGAGTAGCGGGAGCTACGAGCAGTACTTC; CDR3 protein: CASDPGSSGSYEQYF
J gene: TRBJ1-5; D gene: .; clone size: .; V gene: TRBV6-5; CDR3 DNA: TGTGCCAGCAGTTACCTCGGGGGTCAGCCCCAGCATTTT; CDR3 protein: CASSYLGGQPQHF
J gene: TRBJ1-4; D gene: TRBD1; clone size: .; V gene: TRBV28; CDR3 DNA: TGTGCCAGCAGTGGCAAACGACAGGGGGGGGGTGAAAAACTGTTTTTT; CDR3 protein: CASSGKRQGGGEKLFF
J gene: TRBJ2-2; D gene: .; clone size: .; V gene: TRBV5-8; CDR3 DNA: TGTGCCACCCAGACCCAGGGCGGTAAGACCGGGGAGCTGTTTTTT; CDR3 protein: CATQTQGGKTGELFF
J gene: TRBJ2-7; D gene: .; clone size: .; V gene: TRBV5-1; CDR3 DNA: TGCGCCAGCAGCTTGGACGGCGGGTACGAGCAGTACTTC; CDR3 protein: CASSLDGGYEQYF
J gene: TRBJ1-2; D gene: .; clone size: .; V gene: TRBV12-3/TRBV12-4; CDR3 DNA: TGTGCCAGCACCGCCCGCCCATCGGGGGGCTACACCTTC; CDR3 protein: CASTARPSGGYTF
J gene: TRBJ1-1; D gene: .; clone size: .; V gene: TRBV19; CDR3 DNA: TGTGCCAGTAGTATCAAGGGGGGGAACAGCGAAGCTTTCTTT; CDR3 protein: CASSIKGGNSEAFF
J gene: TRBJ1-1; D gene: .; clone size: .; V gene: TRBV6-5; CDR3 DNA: TGTGCCAGCAGTTACTCGATCAACTGGAACACTGAAGCTTTCTTT; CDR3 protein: CASSYSINWNTEAFF
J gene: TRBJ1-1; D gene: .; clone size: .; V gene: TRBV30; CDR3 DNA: TGTGCCTGGAGTGGGGAGGGATGGGAGAACACTGAAGCTTTCTTT; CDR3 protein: CAWSGEGWENTEAFF
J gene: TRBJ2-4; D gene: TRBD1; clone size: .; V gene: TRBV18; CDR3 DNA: TGTGCCAGCTCACCGGGACAGACTCTAGCCAAAAACATTCAGTACTTC; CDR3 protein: CASSPGQTLAKNIQYF
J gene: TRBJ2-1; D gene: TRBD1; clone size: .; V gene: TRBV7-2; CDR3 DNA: TGTGCCAGCAGCGCTGACAGGGCTAATGAGCAGTTCTTC; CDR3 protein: CASSADRANEQFF
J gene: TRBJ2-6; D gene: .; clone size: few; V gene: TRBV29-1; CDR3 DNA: TGCAGCGTTTCGTCTACTGGGGCCAACGTCCTGACTTTC; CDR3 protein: CSVSSTGANVLTF
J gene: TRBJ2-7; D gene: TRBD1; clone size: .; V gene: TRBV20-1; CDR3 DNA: TGCAGTACTAGTAAGGGACAGGGCTCCGAGCAGTACTTC; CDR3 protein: CSTSKGQGSEQYF
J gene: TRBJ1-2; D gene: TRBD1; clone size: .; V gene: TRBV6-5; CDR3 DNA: TGTGCCAGCAGTTCCCGGGACAGGGGAGGCTACACCTTC; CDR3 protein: CASSSRDRGGYTF
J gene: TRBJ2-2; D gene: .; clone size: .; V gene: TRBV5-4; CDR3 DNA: TGTGCCAGCAGCCAGAGCGGAACCGGGGAGCTGTTTTTT; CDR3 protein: CASSQSGTGELFF
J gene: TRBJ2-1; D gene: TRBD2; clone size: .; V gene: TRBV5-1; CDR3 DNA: TGCGCCACCAGCTTGGCGGGGGGGGGCACCTTCAATGAGCAGTTCTTC; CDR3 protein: CATSLAGGGTFNEQFF
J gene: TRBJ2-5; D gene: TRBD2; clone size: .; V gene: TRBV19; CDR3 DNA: TGTGCCAGTAGCCCTACCGGGACTAGCGTGGAGACCCAGTACTTC; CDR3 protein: CASSPTGTSVETQYF
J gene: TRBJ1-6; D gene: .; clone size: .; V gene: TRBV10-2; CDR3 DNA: TGCGCCAGCAGTGAAGTTCAGAGGAGCTCCTATAATTCACCCCTCCACTTT; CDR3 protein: CASSEVQRSSYNSPLHF
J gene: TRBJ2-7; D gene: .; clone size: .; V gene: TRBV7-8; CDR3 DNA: TGTGCCAGCAGCTTAATGACAAACTCCTACGAGCAGTACTTC; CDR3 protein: CASSLMTNSYEQYF
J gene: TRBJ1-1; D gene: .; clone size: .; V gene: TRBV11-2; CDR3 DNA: TGTGCCAGCAGCGTCGGGGGGAACACTGAAGCTTTCTTT; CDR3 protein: CASSVGGNTEAFF
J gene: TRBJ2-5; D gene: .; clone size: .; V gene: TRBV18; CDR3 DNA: TGTGCCAGCTCACCGGGCAGCCAAGAGACCCAGTACTTC; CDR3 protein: CASSPGSQETQYF
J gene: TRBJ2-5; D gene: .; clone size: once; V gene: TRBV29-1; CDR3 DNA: TGCAGCGTTGGTGGGGGCGCGGGGACCCAGTACTTC; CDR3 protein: CSVGGGAGTQYF
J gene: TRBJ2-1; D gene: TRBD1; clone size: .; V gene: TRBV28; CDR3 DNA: TGTGCCAGCAGTTTTGCATCTCCCGGGGGACAGGGGCCCAATGAGCAGTTCTTC; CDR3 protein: CASSFASPGGQGPNEQFF
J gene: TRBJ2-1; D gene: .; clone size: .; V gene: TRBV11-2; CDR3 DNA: TGTGCCAGCAGCTTAGTACGGCTAGGATTCTACAATGAGCAGTTCTTC; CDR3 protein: CASSLVRLGFYNEQFF
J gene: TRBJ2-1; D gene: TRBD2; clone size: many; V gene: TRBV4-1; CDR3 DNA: TGCGCCAGCAGCCAAGTGGGAGCGGGAGGGCGCAATGAGCAGTTCTTC; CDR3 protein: CASSQVGAGGRNEQFF
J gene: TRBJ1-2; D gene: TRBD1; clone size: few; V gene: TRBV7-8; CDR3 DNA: TGTGCCAGCAGCTCCCACCCGGGACAGGGGTATGGCTACACCTTC; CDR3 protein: CASSSHPGQGYGYTF
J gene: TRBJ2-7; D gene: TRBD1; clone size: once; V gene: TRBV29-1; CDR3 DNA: TGTACCGAGAGGGACAGGGTATCGTACGAGCAGTACTTC; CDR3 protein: CTERDRVSYEQYF
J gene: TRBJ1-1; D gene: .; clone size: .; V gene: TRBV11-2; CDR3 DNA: TGTGCCAGCAGCTTCCTGAGGAACACTGAAGCTTTCTTT; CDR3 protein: CASSFLRNTEAFF
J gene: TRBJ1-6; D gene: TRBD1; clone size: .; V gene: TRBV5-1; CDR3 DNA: TGCGCCAGCAGCATCGGACAGGGGTATTCACCCCTCCACTTT; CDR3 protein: CASSIGQGYSPLHF